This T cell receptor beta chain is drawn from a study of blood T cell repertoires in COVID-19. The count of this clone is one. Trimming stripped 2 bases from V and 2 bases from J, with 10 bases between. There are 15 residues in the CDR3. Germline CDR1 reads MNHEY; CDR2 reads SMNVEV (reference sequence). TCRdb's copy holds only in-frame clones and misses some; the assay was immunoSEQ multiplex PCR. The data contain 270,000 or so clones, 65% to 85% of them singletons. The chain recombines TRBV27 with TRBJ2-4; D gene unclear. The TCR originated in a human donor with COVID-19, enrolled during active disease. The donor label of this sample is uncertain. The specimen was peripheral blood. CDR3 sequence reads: CASSLDGGTKNIQYF. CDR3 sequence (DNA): TGTGCCAGCAGTTTAGATGGCGGCACCAAAAACATTCAGTACTTC.